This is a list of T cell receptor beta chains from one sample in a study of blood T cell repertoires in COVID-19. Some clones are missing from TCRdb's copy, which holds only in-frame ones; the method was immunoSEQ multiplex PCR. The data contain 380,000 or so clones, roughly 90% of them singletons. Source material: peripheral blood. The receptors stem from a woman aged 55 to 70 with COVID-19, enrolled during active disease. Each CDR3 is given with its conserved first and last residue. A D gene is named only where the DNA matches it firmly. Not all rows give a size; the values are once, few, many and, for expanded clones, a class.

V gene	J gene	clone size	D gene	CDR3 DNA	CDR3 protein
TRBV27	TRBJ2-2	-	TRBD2	TGTGCCAGCAGTTCGGGACTAGCGGGGGGGCACCGCACCGGGGAGCTGTTTTTT	CASSSGLAGGHRTGELFF
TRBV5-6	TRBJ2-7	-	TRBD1	TGTGCCAGCACCGCGTGGTGGGACAGCGCCTCCTACGAGCAGTACTTC	CASTAWWDSASYEQYF
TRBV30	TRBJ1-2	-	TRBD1	TGTGCCTGGAACGAGCGGAGGGGGCATGGCTACACCTTC	CAWNERRGHGYTF
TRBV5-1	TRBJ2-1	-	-	TGCGCCAGCAGGAGGAGCTCCTACAATGAGCAGTTCTTC	CASRRSSYNEQFF
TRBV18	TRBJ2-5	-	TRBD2	TGTGCCAGCTCATCCATCCCGGGAGGCCAAGAGACCCAGTACTTC	CASSSIPGGQETQYF
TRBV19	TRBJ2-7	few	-	TGTGCCAGTAGTACGGGGATGCGGACTGGGGTCTCCTACGAGCAGTACTTC	CASSTGMRTGVSYEQYF
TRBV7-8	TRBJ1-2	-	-	TGTGCCAGCACCGCCAAAGGCAGGTCACCCTATGGCTACACCTTC	CASTAKGRSPYGYTF
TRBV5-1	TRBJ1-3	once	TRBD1	TGCGCCAGCAGCCAGGACAGGGAGCAAAACACCATATATTTT	CASSQDREQNTIYF
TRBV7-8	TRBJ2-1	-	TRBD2	TGTGCCAGCAGCTTAAAGAGCGGGGGGCTGGGCGAGCAGTTCTTC	CASSLKSGGLGEQFF
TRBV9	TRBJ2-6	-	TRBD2	TGTGCCAGCAGCACGACTAGCGGACTATCTGGGGCCAACGTCCTGACTTTC	CASSTTSGLSGANVLTF
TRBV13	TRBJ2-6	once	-	TGTGCCAGCAGTCCCGGTCGAGGGGGGGCCAACGTCCTGACTTTC	CASSPGRGGANVLTF
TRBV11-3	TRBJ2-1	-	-	TGTGCCAGCAGACGAACCGGGACTGTGTACAATGAGCAGTTCTTC	CASRRTGTVYNEQFF
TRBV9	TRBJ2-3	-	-	TGTGCCAGCAGCCCCCGAGCTCCCTCCGCGCTTACAGATACGCAGTATTTT	CASSPRAPSALTDTQYF
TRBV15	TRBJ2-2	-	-	TGTGCCACTAGCAGCAGGGGCTACGCCGGGGAGCTGTTTTTT	CATSSRGYAGELFF
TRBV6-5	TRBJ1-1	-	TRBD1	TGTGCCAGCACCATTAACAGGGGAACTGAAGCTTTCTTT	CASTINRGTEAFF
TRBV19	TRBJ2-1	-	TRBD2	TGTGCCAGTAGTTTCTGGGAAACTAGCGGGGCAAATGAGCAGTTCTTC	CASSFWETSGANEQFF
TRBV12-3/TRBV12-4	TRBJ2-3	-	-	TGTGCCAGCAGACCTACCAGCACAGATACGCAGTATTTT	CASRPTSTDTQYF
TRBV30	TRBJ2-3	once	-	TGTGCCTGGCTACTCGGAGACACAGATACGCAGTATTTT	CAWLLGDTDTQYF
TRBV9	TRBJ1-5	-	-	TGTGCCAGCAGCGTAGGTGGAGGCAATCAGCCTCAGCATTTT	CASSVGGGNQPQHF
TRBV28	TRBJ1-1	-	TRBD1	TGTGCCAGCAGTTGGGACAGGGGGCGTGGGACTGAAGCTTTCTTT	CASSWDRGRGTEAFF
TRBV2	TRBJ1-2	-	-	TGTGCCAGCAGAAGAGAGTATGGCTACACCTTC	CASRREYGYTF
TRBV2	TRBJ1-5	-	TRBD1	TGTGCCAGCAGCGCGGGACAGGGGCATCAGCCCCAGCATTTT	CASSAGQGHQPQHF
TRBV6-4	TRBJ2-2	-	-	TGTGCCAGCAGCGCGTCACCGACCGGGGAGCTGTTTTTT	CASSASPTGELFF
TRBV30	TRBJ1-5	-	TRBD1	TGTGCCTGGAATAGGGACAGTCGGCCCCAGCATTTT	CAWNRDSRPQHF
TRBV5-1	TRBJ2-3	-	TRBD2	TGCGCCAGCAGCACCGGACTAGCGGGGGGGCCAGATACGCAGTATTTT	CASSTGLAGGPDTQYF
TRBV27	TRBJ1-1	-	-	TGTGCCAGCAGTTTCAGTGGCGGATACCCGAACACTGAAGCTTTCTTT	CASSFSGGYPNTEAFF
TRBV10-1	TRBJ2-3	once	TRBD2	TGCGCCAGCAGTGAAGTCCTAGCGGGGGGGCCAGAGCTTTGGGATACGCAGTATTTT	CASSEVLAGGPELWDTQYF
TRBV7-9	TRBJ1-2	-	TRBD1	TGTGCCAGCAGCGCCTTCCGGGACAGGGCAAGCTACACCTTC	CASSAFRDRASYTF
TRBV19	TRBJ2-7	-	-	TGTGCCAGTAGTATCGCGCCACTGCCCAACGAGCAGTACTTC	CASSIAPLPNEQYF
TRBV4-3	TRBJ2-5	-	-	TGCGCCAGCAGCCAAGGAGGCGTCAGGGCTCAAGAGACCCAGTACTTC	CASSQGGVRAQETQYF
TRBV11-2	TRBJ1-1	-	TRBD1	TGTGCCAGCAGCTCCCGGGACAGGACTGAAGCTTTCTTT	CASSSRDRTEAFF
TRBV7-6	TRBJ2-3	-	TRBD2	TGTGCCAGCAGCCGTCTCCGAGCGGGGGGACCTGCTGATACGCAGTATTTT	CASSRLRAGGPADTQYF
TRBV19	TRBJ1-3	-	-	TGTGCCAGCGACTCCGGGGGTCGTGTTGGGAACACCATATATTTT	CASDSGGRVGNTIYF
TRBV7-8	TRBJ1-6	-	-	TGTGCCAGCAGCCGACAGGCGGGGGCAGACTCACCCCTCCACTTT	CASSRQAGADSPLHF
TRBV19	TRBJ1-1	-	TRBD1	TGTGCCAGTAGTATAGGAGAAAAGGGGGCCCCCGCTGAAGCTTTCTTT	CASSIGEKGAPAEAFF
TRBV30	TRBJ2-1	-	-	TGTGCCTGGAGCTGGCTCCTCAATGAGCAGTTCTTC	CAWSWLLNEQFF
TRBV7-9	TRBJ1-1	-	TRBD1	TGTGCCAGCAGCGCAGAACAGGGGATGAACACTGAAGCTTTCTTT	CASSAEQGMNTEAFF
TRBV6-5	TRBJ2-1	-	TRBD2	TGTGCCAGCAAGACAGGGACTAGCGGCTACAATGAGCAGTTCTTC	CASKTGTSGYNEQFF
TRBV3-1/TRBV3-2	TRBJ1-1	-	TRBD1	TGTGCCAGCAGCCACGGGGCAGGGGGTTTTGAAGCTTTCTTT	CASSHGAGGFEAFF
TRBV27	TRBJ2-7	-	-	TGTGCCAGCAGTTCCCTCCAACTGGCAGGGAAGAGCTCCTACGAGCAGTACTTC	CASSSLQLAGKSSYEQYF
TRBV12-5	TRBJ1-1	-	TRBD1	TGTGCTAGTGGTTCCTCTCAGGGGGACACTGAAGCTTTCTTT	CASGSSQGDTEAFF
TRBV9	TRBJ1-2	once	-	TGTGCCAGCAGCGCGATCCGGGACGGAGGAGGGGACTTC	CASSAIRDGGGDF
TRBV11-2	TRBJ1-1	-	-	TGTGCCAGCAGCTCCTTAGCTGAAGCTTTCTTT	CASSSLAEAFF
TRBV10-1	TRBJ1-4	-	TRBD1	TGCGCCAGCAGAATAGACAGGGGAACTAATGAAAAACTGTTTTTT	CASRIDRGTNEKLFF
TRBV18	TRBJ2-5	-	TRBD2	TGTGCCAGCTCACCGACTAGCGGAGAGACCCAGTACTTC	CASSPTSGETQYF
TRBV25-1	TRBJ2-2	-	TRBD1	TGTGCCAGCAGTAGGACAGGGACCAACACCGGGGAGCTGTTTTTT	CASSRTGTNTGELFF
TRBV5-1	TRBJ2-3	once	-	TGCGCCAGCAGCTTGGGGGTGACAAGATACACAGATACGCAGTATTTT	CASSLGVTRYTDTQYF
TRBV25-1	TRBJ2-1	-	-	TGTGCCAGCAGGACGACAGCCGTAGGGGAGCAGTTCTTC	CASRTTAVGEQFF
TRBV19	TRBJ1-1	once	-	TGTGCCAGTAGGAGTTGGGCAGGTATGAACACTGAAGCTTTCTTT	CASRSWAGMNTEAFF
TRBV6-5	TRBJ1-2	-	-	TGTGCCAGCAGTTACTCTCAGGGGCATTATGGCTACACCTTC	CASSYSQGHYGYTF
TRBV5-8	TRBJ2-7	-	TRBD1	TGTGCCAGCAGCTGGTCACAGGGGTGGACCTACGAGCAGTACTTC	CASSWSQGWTYEQYF
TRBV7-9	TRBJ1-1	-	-	TGTGCCAGCAGCTCGTCGGGTCGCACTGAAGCTTTCTTT	CASSSSGRTEAFF
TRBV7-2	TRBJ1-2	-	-	TGTGCCAGCGGGGCAGGTGTTAACTATGGCTACACCTTC	CASGAGVNYGYTF
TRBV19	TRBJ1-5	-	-	TGTGCCAGTAGTTCCCAAGCTTCCAATCAGCCCCAGCATTTT	CASSSQASNQPQHF
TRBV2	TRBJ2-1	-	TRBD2	TGTGCCAGCAGTGGTCGCGGGGGGCTCAATGAGCAGTTCTTC	CASSGRGGLNEQFF
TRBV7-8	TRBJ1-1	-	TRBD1	TGTGCCAGCAGCTTTGTTACAGGGGGATATGAAGCTTTCTTT	CASSFVTGGYEAFF
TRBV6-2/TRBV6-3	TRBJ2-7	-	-	TGTGCCAGCAGTCACCGGGACCCCGGGGGCTACGAGCAGTACTTC	CASSHRDPGGYEQYF